Below, 28 T cell receptor beta chains from the same sample are listed, as sequenced in a study of T cell responses to AZD1222 COVID-19 vaccine. The table came from immunoSEQ multiplex PCR; TCRdb's copy has only in-frame clones and leaves some out. The sample lists around 100,000 clones; around 84% were seen once. Here the sequenced sample was peripheral blood, taken 28 days after the second AZD1222 dose. The receptor source for this set is an adult who received the AZD1222 COVID-19 vaccine.

The rearrangement joins TRBV6-5 to TRBJ2-7; TRBD2 aligns across 11 bases. Losses at the gene ends were 5 bases for V and 1 base for J; bases not matched to a gene: 4. Looked up from germline, CDR1 is MNHEY and CDR2 is SVGAGI. The CDR3 contains 15 residues. This CDR3 is CASSLSGGGSYEQYF. Here the CDR3 DNA reads TGTGCCAGCAGTCTTAGCGGGGGGGGTTCCTACGAGCAGTACTTC.

CDR3 sequence: CASSFRQGFGYTF. The CDR3 nucleotides read TGTGCCAGCAGCTTTAGACAGGGGTTTGGCTACACCTTC. The chain is built from TRBV7-8 and TRBJ1-2, with 8 bases identical to TRBD1. Germline V CDR1 and CDR2: SGHVS, FQNEAQ. The junction had 4 bases not matched to a gene; V was cut back by 3 bases and J by 7 bases. This CDR3 contains 13 residues.

The rearrangement links TRBV27 to TRBJ2-1; TRBD1 might be the D (6 bases). In germline, CDR1 is MNHEY, CDR2 SMNVEV (reference sequence). The V end was cut by 3 bases, the J end by 8 bases, with 17 bases between. The CDR3 is made up of 15 amino acids. The CDR3 nucleotides are TGTGCCAGCAGTTTCCTCGACAGGAGCCTGGATGAGCAGTTCTTC. The encoded protein is CASSFLDRSLDEQFF.

The CDR3 nucleotides are TGTGCCACCAGCACTAGATATGAGCAGTACTTC. This gives the protein CATSTRYEQYF. The V call is TRBV15, the J call TRBJ2-7; D remains ambiguous. The germline V and J ends were trimmed by 4 bases and 7 bases, with 8 bases remaining between them. The germline V gene encodes CDR1 LNHNV and CDR2 YYDKDF (reference sequence). This CDR3 is built from 11 residues.

This rearrangement joins TRBV29-1 to TRBJ2-5; 7 positions match TRBD1. Trimming removed 4 bases from V and 9 bases from J; junction bases left unmatched: 11. Germline-derived CDR1 and CDR2 are SQVTM and ANQGSEA. The CDR3 length is 13 residues. As DNA, the CDR3 is TGCAGCGTTGCCCCGGGACAGTCCAGGTCCCAGTACTTC. Translation gives CSVAPGQSRSQYF.

V and J are TRBV5-1 and TRBJ2-7, with a tentative D call TRBD1 (5 bases). The CDR3 covers 15 residues. The V gene's germline CDR1 is SGHRS and CDR2 YFSETQ. V was cut by 2 bases and J by 7 bases, with 19 bases left in between. CDR3 amino acids: CASSLGVPYTDEQYF. Written as DNA, the CDR3 is TGCGCCAGCAGCTTAGGGGTCCCCTATACTGATGAGCAGTACTTC. The full variable domain, with the rest looked up from reference TRBV5-1 and TRBJ2-7, is KAGVTQTPRYLIKTRGQQVTLSCSPISGHRSVSWYQQTPGQGLQFLFEYFSETQRNKGNFPGRFSGRQFSNSRSEMNVSTLELGDSALYLCASSLGVPYTDEQYFGPGTRLTVT.

This clone was seen just once. This sequence joins TRBV6-4 and TRBJ2-2; D uncertain. CDR1 is MRHNA and CDR2 is SNTAGT in the germline V gene. This CDR3 contains 16 residues. V shed 5 bases and J shed 6 bases, with 19 bases lying between them. The CDR3 region is CASSLDFGSLAGELFF. The CDR3 DNA sequence: TGTGCCAGCAGTTTAGATTTTGGCAGCCTGGCCGGGGAGCTGTTTTTT.

Note on this clone: Relative to the germline gene, one junction end is altered; a read error may explain this. The chain links TRBV30 to TRBJ2-3; D possibly uses TRBD1 or TRBD2 (5 bases each). The germline gives CDR1 GTSNPN, CDR2 SVGIG (reference sequence). This CDR3 has 15 residues. CDR3 bases: TGTGCCTGGGGGGGAAGGCAGCACCCCACAGCTACGCAGTATTTT. It encodes CAWGGRQHPTATQYF.

V usage is TRBV2 and J usage is TRBJ2-7; a weak D match, TRBD2 (5 bases). There are 12 residues in the CDR3. Trimming removed 7 bases at V and 3 bases at J, with 10 bases between. The V gene's germline CDR1 is SNHLY and CDR2 FYNNEI. The CDR3: CASTEGRYEQYF. The DNA of the CDR3 is TGTGCCAGCACAGAGGGCCGCTACGAGCAGTACTTC.

The chain is built from TRBV19 and TRBJ2-1; D is unclear. The CDR3 extends over 15 amino acids. Per the germline V gene, CDR1 is LNHDA and CDR2 is SQIVND (reference sequence). The V end was cut by 1 base, the J end by 5 bases, with 12 bases between. The CDR3 protein is CASSIGILEHNEQFF. The DNA of the CDR3 is TGTGCCAGTAGTATAGGGATTCTCGAACACAATGAGCAGTTCTTC.

The rearrangement links TRBV28 to TRBJ2-5; D may be TRBD2 (6 bases). The V end was cut by 2 bases, the J end by 10 bases, with 17 bases between. The germline gives CDR1 MDHEN, CDR2 SYDVKM. The CDR3 has 14 amino acids. The CDR3 here is CASSLGGTPRGQYF. In DNA, the CDR3 is TGTGCCAGCAGTTTAGGCGGGACGCCCCGTGGCCAGTACTTC. The full variable domain, in which reference TRBV28 and TRBJ2-5 provide the parts outside the CDR3, is DVKVTQSSRYLVKRTGEKVFLECVQDMDHENMFWYRQDPGLGLRLIYFSYDVKMKEKGDIPEGYSVSREKKERFSLILESASTNQTSMYLCASSLGGTPRGQYFGPGTRLLVL.

The chain uses TRBV6-5 and TRBJ1-1; the match to TRBD1 covers 7 bases. V lost 4 bases and J lost 8; bases outside the gene matches: 4. This CDR3 is 12 amino acids long. Germline V gives CDR1 MNHEY, CDR2 SVGAGI. The CDR3 protein is CASSSTGVEAFF. The CDR3 nucleotides are TGTGCCAGCAGTTCCACAGGGGTAGAAGCTTTCTTT.

This chain links TRBV12-3 or TRBV12-4 with TRBJ1-2; D not certain. This CDR3 has 13 residues. V gave up 3 bases and J gave up 5 bases, with 10 bases separating them. CDR3 residues: CASSLSRGYGYTF. The CDR3 DNA is TGTGCCAGCAGTTTGTCCCGAGGGTATGGCTACACCTTC.

This chain uses TRBV7-9 with TRBJ1-1; no reliable D call. V was shortened by 2 bases and J by 0 bases, with 4 bases between the two germline ends. The germline gives CDR1 SEHNR, CDR2 FQNEAQ (reference sequence). This CDR3 has 13 amino acids. The CDR3 nucleotides read TGTGCCAGCAGCTTACAGGTGAACACTGAAGCTTTCTTT. Protein sequence: CASSLQVNTEAFF.

V usage is TRBV19 and J usage is TRBJ1-4; TRBD1 agrees at 9 bases. V trimming: 7 bases; J trimming: 8 bases; junction bases outside the gene matches: 14. Germline CDR1 and CDR2: LNHDA and SQIVND (reference sequence). CDR3 length equals 16 residues. The CDR3 nucleotides are TGTGCCAGTACCTCATCCCGGGGACAGGGCATAGAAAAACTGTTTTTT. Protein sequence: CASTSSRGQGIEKLFF.

This clone is a singleton in its sample. This rearrangement joins TRBV5-6 to TRBJ1-2; no reliable D call. V was shortened by 7 bases and J by 0 bases, with 13 bases between the two germline ends. This CDR3 region has 14 residues. From germline, CDR1 is SGHDT and CDR2 YYEEEE. The CDR3 protein is CASGSTLANYGYTF. CDR3 bases: TGTGCCAGCGGATCGACGCTAGCTAACTATGGCTACACCTTC.

This clone was detected only once. The rearrangement links TRBV7-2 to TRBJ2-1, with 15 bases aligning to TRBD2. J was trimmed by 7 bases and V by 1 base; bases with no gene match: 8. Germline CDR1 reads SGHTA; CDR2 reads FQGNSA. The CDR3 length is 18 residues. This CDR3 reads CASSLEGLAGGVGNEQFF. The CDR3, as DNA: TGTGCCAGCAGCTTAGAAGGACTAGCGGGAGGGGTGGGTAATGAGCAGTTCTTC.

The rearrangement joins TRBV7-3 to TRBJ2-1; D might be TRBD2 (5 bases). Trimming removed 8 bases at V and 4 bases at J, with 12 bases between. Germline loops: CDR1 SGHTA, CDR2 FQGTGA. The CDR3 contains 13 residues. The CDR3 protein is CASAEGSYNEQFF. CDR3 sequence (DNA): TGTGCCAGCGCCGAGGGCAGTTACAATGAGCAGTTCTTC.

As concerns this clone: Its ends do not fully match the called genes, so a read error is possible. The V and J genes are TRBV19 and TRBJ2-2, with D tentatively TRBD2 (6 bases). The V gene's germline CDR1 is LNHDA and CDR2 SQIVND (reference sequence). The CDR3 totals 13 residues. The CDR3 DNA is TGTGTCAGTAGCCGGGGGACCTACGGGGAGCTGTTTTTT. This codes for CVSSRGTYGELFF.

The chain's CDR3 is CASSIRDYGETQYF. CDR3 nucleotides: TGTGCCAGCAGCATCCGGGACTACGGAGAGACCCAGTACTTC. The rearrangement links TRBV2 to TRBJ2-5; TRBD2 aligns across 7 bases. Germline V gives CDR1 SNHLY, CDR2 FYNNEI. Trimming at V came to 6 bases and at J to 4 bases, leaving 8 bases not matched to a gene. The CDR3 loop spans 14 amino acids.

The chain links TRBV7-3 to TRBJ1-3; possibly TRBD1 for D (6 bases). The CDR3 spans 15 residues. V was cut by 5 bases and J by 0 bases, with 11 bases left in between. CDR1 is SGHTA, CDR2 FQGTGA, per germline. The CDR3 reads CASSATGFSGNTIYF. CDR3 coding DNA: TGTGCCAGCAGCGCTACAGGGTTCTCTGGAAACACCATATATTTT.

The gene calls are TRBV3-1 (or the pseudogene TRBV3-2) and TRBJ1-1; no clear D. Trimming took off 2 bases at V and 1 base at J, with 20 bases between the two ends. The CDR3 covers 18 residues. Germline CDR1 reads LGHDT; CDR2 reads YNNKEL (reference sequence). CDR3 nucleotide sequence: TGTGCCAGCAGCCAACCGTACGGACGGGCAACGCCGAACACTGAAGCTTTCTTT. This translates into CASSQPYGRATPNTEAFF.

The genes are TRBV16 and TRBJ1-5; D not resolved. From germline, CDR1 is KGHSY and CDR2 FQNENV. The CDR3 contains 14 residues. V was clipped by 7 bases and J by 0 bases, with 10 bases between them. CDR3 bases: TGTGCCAGCACCCCTGGGGATAGCAATCAGCCCCAGCATTTT. It encodes CASTPGDSNQPQHF.

The chain recombines TRBV2 with TRBJ1-6, with D tentatively TRBD1 (5 bases). V was trimmed by 7 bases and J by 9 bases, leaving 19 bases between them. The length of the CDR3 is 15 residues. Germline V gene sequence: CDR1 SNHLY, CDR2 FYNNEI. CDR3 protein: CASTSEGQGASPLHF. CDR3 nucleotide sequence: TGTGCCAGCACTTCGGAGGGGCAGGGCGCTTCACCCCTCCACTTT.

This chain uses TRBV14 with TRBJ2-3; no definite D call. V was pared by 5 bases and J by 9 bases, with 15 bases between. Per germline, CDR1 SGHDN and CDR2 FVKESK. The CDR3 runs 13 residues. This chain's CDR3 is CASSTGPIKTQYF. CDR3 DNA: TGTGCCAGCAGCACCGGCCCGATCAAAACGCAGTATTTT.

This clone showed up just a few times. The chain links TRBV2 to TRBJ2-3, with TRBD2 identical over 8 bases. CDR1 is SNHLY and CDR2 is FYNNEI in the germline V gene. The junction had 20 bases not matched to a gene; V was cut back by 10 bases and J by 2 bases. The CDR3 consists of 18 residues. The CDR3, as DNA: TGTGCCACCCCTACCCCTGCCTTACTAGCGGAAATCACAGATACGCAGTATTTT. The encoded protein is CATPTPALLAEITDTQYF.

The rearrangement links TRBV5-1 to TRBJ1-2, with unresolved D. CDR3 length: 14 amino acids. Trimming cost V 7 bases and J 0 bases, with 13 bases left between them. Germline values: CDR1 SGHRS, CDR2 YFSETQ. CDR3 region: CASSSATANYGYTF. Written as DNA, the CDR3 is TGCGCCAGCTCCTCCGCAACAGCTAACTATGGCTACACCTTC.

V and J are TRBV7-9 and TRBJ1-2; D remains ambiguous. With 7 bases removed from V and 4 bases from J, the gap between germline ends came to 13 bases. The V gene's germline CDR1 is SEHNR and CDR2 FQNEAQ (reference sequence). The CDR3 loop spans 13 amino acids. In DNA form, the CDR3 reads TGTGCCAGCACCGTGGACCTCCTCTATGGCTACACCTTC. It codes for CASTVDLLYGYTF.